This is a list of T cell receptor beta chains from one sample in a study of beta chain features in type 1 diabetes. Repertoires were generated with immunoSEQ multiplex PCR, while TCRdb's copy carries only in-frame clones and drops some. The table has about 15,000 clones, roughly 67% seen once. Material for sequencing was stem cell memory CD4+ T cells from blood. These receptors were taken from a woman in her late teens or twenties with type 1 diabetes. CDR3s include the opening cysteine and the closing phenylalanine or tryptophan. A D gene is named only where the DNA matches it firmly. Rows give clone size only sometimes, using once, few, many, or a class for an expanded clone.

V gene,D gene,clone size,J gene,CDR3 protein,CDR3 DNA
TRBV10-3,TRBD2,few,TRBJ2-1,CAISLTSGGAYKGANEQFF,TGTGCCATCAGTTTGACTAGCGGGGGGGCCTACAAGGGTGCCAATGAGCAGTTCTTC
TRBV19,TRBD2,-,TRBJ2-1,CASSIRDSGRRGEQFF,TGTGCCAGTAGTATTCGAGATAGCGGGAGGCGCGGTGAGCAGTTCTTC
TRBV7-2,-,-,TRBJ2-7,CASSPRAAGIPYEQYF,TGTGCCAGCAGCCCGCGCGCGGCGGGGATCCCCTACGAGCAGTACTTC
TRBV18,-,once,TRBJ2-5,CASSPAGQETQYF,TGTGCCAGCTCACCGGCAGGGCAGGAGACCCAGTACTTC
TRBV5-1,TRBD1,few,TRBJ1-2,CASSFGQGANYGYTF,TGCGCCAGCAGCTTCGGACAGGGAGCTAACTATGGCTACACCTTC
TRBV28,TRBD1,once,TRBJ2-1,CASREGQSYNEQFF,TGTGCCAGCAGAGAGGGACAGTCATACAATGAGCAGTTCTTC
TRBV19,TRBD1,-,TRBJ1-5,CASRGTGQLISSNQPQHF,TGTGCCAGCCGCGGTACGGGACAGCTAATTTCTAGCAATCAGCCCCAGCATTTT
TRBV6-4,TRBD1,-,TRBJ2-5,CASRETGGSETQYF,TGTGCCAGCAGGGAGACAGGGGGAAGTGAGACCCAGTACTTC
TRBV14,-,-,TRBJ1-2,CASSQTTGGGYTF,TGTGCCAGCAGCCAGACTACGGGGGGCGGCTACACCTTC
TRBV4-3,-,-,TRBJ1-2,CASSQNRVSGGYTF,TGCGCCAGCAGCCAGAACAGGGTCTCTGGTGGCTACACCTTC
TRBV6-5,-,once,TRBJ2-7,CASSYRYGFFNEQYF,TGTGCCAGCAGTTATCGTTACGGGTTCTTTAACGAGCAGTACTTC